This TCR beta chain is drawn from a study of T-cell reconstitution after alpha-beta-depleted transplantation in children. Germline-derived CDR1 and CDR2 are SGHRS and YFSETQ. Trimming pared 4 bases from V and 2 bases from J, leaving 11 bases between. This CDR3 contains 14 residues. Unique molecular identifiers were incorporated into the prepared TCRbeta library. One entry per CDR3 protein results from TCRdb running MiXCR on the PCR reads. The sample lists some 390,000 distinct CDR3 sequences; around 21% were seen once. Sample: PBMCs from the stem cell graft donor, taken from the stem cell graft. This TCR derives from a human donor who donated a stem cell graft to a child with acute myeloid leukemia. The gene calls are TRBV5-1 and TRBJ2-3, with D possibly TRBD2 on 6 matching bases. DNA of the CDR3: TGCGCCAGCAGCCCGGGACTCCCCACAGATACGCAGTATTTT. Translating it yields CASSPGLPTDTQYF.